This T cell receptor (beta chain) was captured by sequencing in a study of T-cell reconstitution after alpha-beta-depleted transplantation in children. This clonotype was observed many times. TCRbeta library preparation incorporated unique molecular identifiers. TCRdb fed the PCR reads into MiXCR, producing one record per CDR3 protein. The sample has some 300,000 distinct CDR3 sequences, approximately 10% seen once. J lost 4 bases, V lost 2 bases, and 6 bases had no gene match. The germline gives CDR1 SGHDT, CDR2 YYEEEE. The CDR3 spans 15 residues. The TCR comes from a human donor who donated a stem cell graft to a child with acute lymphoblastic leukemia. This chain uses TRBV5-6 with TRBJ2-1; 7 bases align to TRBD2. This specimen consisted of PBMCs from the stem cell graft donor, obtained from the stem cell graft. This CDR3 reads CASSLTAGVYNEQFF. The CDR3 DNA is TGTGCCAGCAGCTTAACGGCGGGAGTATACAATGAGCAGTTCTTC.